Below, one T cell receptor (beta chain) is given with its context. The method was immunoSEQ multiplex PCR; TCRdb's version includes in-frame clones alone and lacks a portion of them. Seen here are approximately 200,000 clones, approximately 84% observed once, and the top ten hold under 7.5%. This sample was included in a study of cytomegalovirus exposure and HLA in healthy donors. The source material was PBMCs. The receptor was isolated from a young man in good health and CMV-seropositive.

The CDR3 DNA is TGCGCCAGCAGCCAAGATAGCGGGAGAGGGAGCACAGATACGCAGTATTTT. Encoded protein: CASSQDSGRGSTDTQYF. This chain connects TRBV4-1 to TRBJ2-3; 9 bases are a match to TRBD2. V shed 0 bases, J shed 0 bases, and the junction held 4 bases outside the gene matches. The CDR3 consists of 17 residues. The V gene's germline CDR1 is MGHRA and CDR2 YSYEKL.